This T cell receptor (beta chain) was obtained from a study of blood T cells in healthy people across ages. Findings and limits, study-wide: The study regarded diversity estimates from one million T cells as underestimates. No one knew whether donors had CMV, which possibly confounded expanded clonotype changes.

This clonotype was seen more than once but under ten times. Its antigen remains unidentified. A second PCR, run for about 7 to 11 cycles, used a sample-barcoded 5' primer plus a J-beta primer mix. TCRdb analysed the 5' RACE reads with MiXCR anew, one entry per CDR3 protein. The sample consists of about 970,000 distinct CDR3 sequences, about 51% of them appearing once. This CDR3 is built from 14 residues. Germline V CDR1 and CDR2: SGHRS, YFSETQ. RNA extraction gave at least 5.5 micrograms of total RNA per sample. The sequenced sample was blood. The chain uses TRBV5-1 and TRBJ2-4; 7 bases match TRBD1. The J call may be wrong; the DNA end is better matched by TRBJ2-7. The clonotype comes from a woman aged 60-75 years in good health. CDR3 bases: TGCGCCAGCAGCCAAACAGGGGTTGCCTACGAGCAGTACTTC. Translating it yields CASSQTGVAYEQYF.